The 26 T cell receptor beta chains below all came from one sample that was sequenced in a study of identical twins. Using its own MiXCR run on the 5' RACE reads, TCRdb lists one record per CDR3 protein. The data hold about 890,000 distinct CDR3 sequences, with around an eighth observed a single time. The same data also went into a second study, on yellow fever vaccine responses in identical twins.

The material sequenced was PBMCs. The origin of the receptors is a woman under 30 in good health.

The rearrangement uses TRBV5-1 and TRBJ2-3; the match to TRBD2 covers 9 bases. This CDR3 spans 19 amino acids. The junction had 13 bases not matched to a gene; V was cut back by 0 bases and J by 2 bases. Germline CDR1 reads SGHRS; CDR2 reads YFSETQ. CDR3 sequence reads: CASSLGRREGQIYTDTQYF. For the CDR3, the DNA is TGCGCCAGCAGCTTGGGCAGGCGGGAGGGACAAATCTACACAGATACGCAGTATTTT.

This clonotype was counted many times. The chain combines TRBV20-1 with TRBJ1-4; D ambiguous. Germline loops: CDR1 DFQATT, CDR2 SNEGSKA (reference sequence). The CDR3 has 17 residues. V lost 0 bases and J 2 bases, leaving 16 bases between the germline ends. The CDR3 sequence: CSARDLAALGTNEKLFF. The DNA of the CDR3 is TGCAGTGCTAGAGATCTTGCAGCCCTGGGGACTAATGAAAAACTGTTTTTT.

This clonotype was counted only a few times. This chain connects TRBV4-2 to TRBJ2-1, with TRBD2 matching 8 bases. Per germline, CDR1 LGHNA and CDR2 YNFKEQ. The V segment lost 1 base and the J segment 8 bases; nucleotides outside the gene matches: 7. CDR3 length: 15 amino acids. In DNA form, the CDR3 reads TGTGCCAGCAGCCAAGGGACTAGCCCAGAGGATGAGCAGTTCTTC. Amino acids: CASSQGTSPEDEQFF.

The chain recombines TRBV20-1 with TRBJ2-5, with 8 bases lining up with TRBD2. This CDR3 has 13 amino acids. Per germline, CDR1 DFQATT and CDR2 SNEGSKA (reference sequence). V dropped 3 bases and J dropped 2; count of bases not matched to a gene: 2. In DNA, the CDR3 is TGCAGTGCTAGGGGACTAGATCAAGAGACCCAGTACTTC. Its protein is CSARGLDQETQYF.

The V gene is TRBV6-1, the J gene TRBJ2-1; 10 bases agree with TRBD1. The junction had 9 bases not matched to a gene; V was cut back by 7 bases and J by 9 bases. The CDR3 sequence is 14 residues long. Germline assignment: CDR1 MNHNS and CDR2 SASEGT. The CDR3 nucleotides read TGTGCCAGCACCGGACAGGGGGGCATGGGTGAGCAGTTCTTC. It is translated as CASTGQGGMGEQFF.

The chain has TRBV5-1 and TRBJ2-6, with D tentatively TRBD1 (5 bases). V dropped 1 base and J dropped 1 base, with 24 bases sitting between them. CDR1 and CDR2 (germline): SGHRS, YFSETQ. This CDR3 spans 21 amino acids. CDR3: CASSLRPGLQERQSGANVLTF. As DNA, the CDR3 is TGCGCCAGCAGCTTGCGCCCCGGGCTACAGGAAAGGCAGTCTGGGGCCAACGTCCTGACTTTC. Complete variable domain (other parts from reference TRBV5-1 and TRBJ2-6): KAGVTQTPRYLIKTRGQQVTLSCSPISGHRSVSWYQQTPGQGLQFLFEYFSETQRNKGNFPGRFSGRQFSNSRSEMNVSTLELGDSALYLCASSLRPGLQERQSGANVLTFGAGSRLTVL.

This chain uses TRBV20-1 with TRBJ2-7; 9 bases agree with TRBD2. This CDR3 has 13 amino acids. Germline trimming cut 4 bases from V and 0 bases from J; bases unmatched to any gene: 1. Looked up from germline, CDR1 is DFQATT and CDR2 is SNEGSKA (reference sequence). Here the CDR3 reads CSANSGGSYEQYF. The CDR3, as DNA: TGCAGTGCTAATAGCGGGGGCTCCTACGAGCAGTACTTC.

This clonotype was counted a few times. The chain has TRBV7-3 and TRBJ2-3; no firm D call. The germline V and J ends were trimmed by 5 bases and 2 bases, with 8 bases remaining between them. CDR3 length: 13 residues. Germline lookup yields CDR1 SGHTA and CDR2 FQGTGA. The CDR3 nucleotides are TGTGCCAGCAGCCCCTCTGTCACAGATACGCAGTATTTT. Translation gives CASSPSVTDTQYF.

This clonotype was seen repeatedly, ten times or more. The DNA for the CDR3 is TGCGCCAGCTCGGAAGGGCAGTTGAGCTCCTACGAGCAGTACGTC. Protein product: CASSEGQLSSYEQYV. The chain couples TRBV5-1 to TRBJ2-7; D is ambiguous. Germline V lookup: CDR1 SGHRS, CDR2 YFSETQ. Trimming shortened V by 7 bases and J by 0 bases, and 17 bases separated the two germline ends. This CDR3 has 15 amino acids.

On this clonotype itself: Its ends do not fully match the called genes, so a read error is possible. The chain recombines TRBV5-6 with TRBJ2-3; TRBD1 might be the D (6 bases). The CDR3 consists of 13 residues. Germline lookup yields CDR1 SGHDT and CDR2 YYEEEE. CDR3 sequence reads: CASSLREGGFRVF. The CDR3 DNA is TGTGCCAGCAGCTTGAGGGAAGGGGGATTTCGTGTGTTT.

This clonotype turned up a few times. This rearrangement joins TRBV28 to TRBJ1-5, with D unclear. V gave up 8 bases and J gave up 6 bases, with 5 bases separating them. The CDR3 has 10 residues. Germline V gene lookup returns CDR1 MDHEN and CDR2 SYDVKM. The chain's CDR3 is CASPSQPQHF. CDR3 DNA sequence: TGTGCCAGCCCCAGTCAGCCCCAGCATTTT.

Ten or more counts support this clonotype. The chain is built from TRBV6-5 and TRBJ1-6, with D perhaps matching TRBD1 (5 bases). CDR1 is MNHEY, CDR2 SVGAGI, per germline. CDR3 size: 15 residues. The germline V and J ends were trimmed by 0 bases and 8 bases, with 11 bases remaining between them. The chain's CDR3 is CASSYSRQGDSPLHF. DNA for the CDR3: TGTGCCAGCAGTTACTCGAGGCAGGGTGATTCACCCCTCCACTTT.

J is TRBJ2-7 and V is TRBV2; no definite D call. Germline V gene lookup returns CDR1 SNHLY and CDR2 FYNNEI. Trimming shortened V by 1 base and J by 5 bases, and 9 bases separated the two germline ends. CDR3 length equals 13 residues. In DNA form, the CDR3 reads TGTGCCAGCAGTGAAGGGGGTTTGGACGAGCAGTACTTC. Its protein product is CASSEGGLDEQYF.

The chain has TRBV18 and TRBJ2-2; TRBD2 agrees at 7 bases. CDR1 is KGHSH, CDR2 LQKENI, per germline. The V and J ends lost 3 bases and 6 bases, in that order; junction bases with no gene match: 10. The CDR3 contains 16 residues. CDR3 DNA sequence: TGTGCCAGCTCACCTAGCACTAGCGTGCTATCCGGGGAGCTGTTTTTT. It codes for CASSPSTSVLSGELFF.

This clonotype showed up just a few times. The chain carries TRBV24-1 and TRBJ1-5; D ambiguous. This CDR3 has 15 residues. V was pared by 4 bases and J by 6 bases, with 15 bases between. Germline V gives CDR1 KGHDR, CDR2 SFDVKD. This CDR3 reads CATSDSGPRGQPQHF. CDR3 bases: TGTGCCACCAGTGACTCAGGACCTCGAGGTCAGCCCCAGCATTTT.

The chain carries TRBV6-2 or TRBV6-3 and TRBJ2-7, with D maybe TRBD1 (5 bases). This CDR3 region has 13 residues. V lost 7 bases to trimming and J lost 3 bases, with 13 bases between them. Germline CDR1 MNHEY, CDR2 SVGEGT. Written as DNA, the CDR3 is TGTGCCAGCAAGGACAACGTCCTCTACGAGCAGTACTTC. It codes for CASKDNVLYEQYF.

This clonotype was seen only once. V usage is TRBV10-3 and J usage is TRBJ2-3, with a weak D call TRBD1 (7 bases). Germline CDR1 ENHRY, CDR2 SYGVKD. The CDR3 extends over 15 amino acids. V lost 6 bases to trimming and J lost 0 bases, with 13 bases between them. CDR3 amino acids: CAIRPQGTSTDTQYF. In nucleotides, the CDR3 is TGTGCCATCAGACCACAGGGGACTAGCACAGATACGCAGTATTTT.

This clonotype was detected ten times or more. The V and J genes are TRBV5-5 and TRBJ2-3, with TRBD2 as a possible D gene (6 bases). The ends were cut back, 4 bases at V and 5 bases at J, with 11 bases in the middle. The CDR3 contains 13 residues. The germline CDR1 and CDR2 sequences are SGHKS and YYEKEE (reference sequence). DNA of the CDR3: TGTGCCAGCAGCCCGTGGGGGGAAGATACGCAGTATTTT. It specifies CASSPWGEDTQYF.

Ten or more counts support this clonotype. The chain carries TRBV7-2 and TRBJ2-1, with 10 bases that match TRBD2. The CDR3 has 15 amino acids. Unmatched junction bases numbered 4, after V lost 5 bases and J lost 3 bases. Germline CDR1 is SGHTA and CDR2 is FQGNSA. This chain's CDR3 is CASSQGLAIYNEQFF. The CDR3 DNA reads TGTGCCAGCAGCCAGGGACTAGCGATCTACAATGAGCAGTTCTTC.

The chain links TRBV4-1 to TRBJ2-1; no reliable D call. With 1 base removed from V and 0 bases from J, the gap between germline ends came to 10 bases. This CDR3 has 16 residues. The germline gives CDR1 MGHRA, CDR2 YSYEKL. The CDR3 bases are TGCGCCAGCAGCCAAGGAAGGTCAGTCTCCTACAATGAGCAGTTCTTC. Amino acids: CASSQGRSVSYNEQFF.

The chain carries TRBV29-1 and TRBJ1-2, with unresolved D. Germline CDR1 reads SQVTM; CDR2 reads ANQGSEA. V lost 8 bases and J lost 5, with 6 bases in between. The CDR3 is made up of 9 amino acids. CDR3 bases: TGCAGCTTGGGGTATGGCTACACCTTC. It specifies CSLGYGYTF. Supplemented by reference TRBV29-1 and TRBJ1-2, the full variable domain reads SAVISQKPSRDICQRGTSLTIQCQVDSQVTMMFWYRQQPGQSLTLIATANQGSEATYESGFVIDKFPISRPNLTFSTLTVSNMSPEDSSIYLCSLGYGYTFGSGTRLTVV.

This clonotype was counted between two and nine times. The chain recombines TRBV6-1 with TRBJ2-7; TRBD1 agrees at 8 bases. There are 15 residues in the CDR3. V lost 6 bases, J lost 3 bases, and 10 bases stayed unmatched. Germline V gene lookup returns CDR1 MNHNS and CDR2 SASEGT. The CDR3 DNA reads as TGTGCCAGCAGCCAATGGACAGGGAACATCTACGAGCAGTACTTC. Translating gives CASSQWTGNIYEQYF.

The gene calls are TRBV12-3 or TRBV12-4 and TRBJ2-1; weak D call: TRBD2 (6 bases). Trimming cost V 5 bases and J 9 bases, with 20 bases left between them. The CDR3 sequence is 15 residues long. The CDR3 loop reads CASSPRTGGVGEQFF. The CDR3 nucleotides read TGTGCCAGCAGTCCGCGGACCGGCGGGGTTGGTGAGCAGTTCTTC.

The rearrangement uses TRBV6-1 and TRBJ2-1; possible D gene TRBD2, 6 bases. CDR1 MNHNS and CDR2 SASEGT come from the germline V gene. The V gene lost 8 bases and the J gene lost 2 bases, with 19 bases spanning the gap. The CDR3 runs to 16 residues. CDR3 DNA sequence: TGTGCCAGCTTTAGGCACGGCGGGATTCCCTACAATGAGCAGTTCTTC. The encoded protein is CASFRHGGIPYNEQFF.

J is TRBJ2-1 and V is TRBV6-5; weak D call: TRBD1 (6 bases). V was shortened by 2 bases and J by 4 bases, with 9 bases between the two germline ends. The germline gives CDR1 MNHEY, CDR2 SVGAGI. The CDR3 totals 14 residues. Here the CDR3 reads CASSYVTGYNEQFF. CDR3 coding DNA: TGTGCCAGCAGTTACGTGACAGGTTACAATGAGCAGTTCTTC.

This clonotype was detected only a few times. J is TRBJ2-3 and V is TRBV2; the match to TRBD2 covers 10 bases. Germline lookup yields CDR1 SNHLY and CDR2 FYNNEI. V lost 5 bases to trimming and J lost 2 bases; unmatched junction nucleotides: 4. CDR3 length: 15 amino acids. The CDR3 coding sequence is TGTGCCAGCAGTAGCGGGGGGGCTCTCACAGATACGCAGTATTTT. Protein sequence: CASSSGGALTDTQYF.